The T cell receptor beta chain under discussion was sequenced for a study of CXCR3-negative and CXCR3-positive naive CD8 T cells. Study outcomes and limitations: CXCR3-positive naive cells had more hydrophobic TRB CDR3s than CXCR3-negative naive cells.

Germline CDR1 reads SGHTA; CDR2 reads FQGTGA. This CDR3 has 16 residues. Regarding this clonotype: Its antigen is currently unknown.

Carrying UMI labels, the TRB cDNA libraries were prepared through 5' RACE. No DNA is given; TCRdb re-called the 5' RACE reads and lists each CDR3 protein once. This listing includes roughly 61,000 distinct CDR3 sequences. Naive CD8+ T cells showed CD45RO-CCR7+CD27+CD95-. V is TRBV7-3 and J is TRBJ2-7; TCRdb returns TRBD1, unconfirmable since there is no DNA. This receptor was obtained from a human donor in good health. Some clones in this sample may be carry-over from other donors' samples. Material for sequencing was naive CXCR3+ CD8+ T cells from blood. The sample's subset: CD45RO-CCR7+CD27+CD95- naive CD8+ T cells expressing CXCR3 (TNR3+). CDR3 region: CASSPHGGTPSGEQYF.